This T cell receptor (beta chain) was observed in a study of cytomegalovirus exposure and HLA in healthy donors. At the level of the study: HLA-typed donors were the source of approximately 85 million unique TCRs held in an early data release. Findings and caveats of the study: The listing of roughly 160 TCR beta chains classed them as cytomegalovirus-associated. For presence/absence analyses, sequencing depth was assumed to be roughly uniform across donors.

CDR1 SGDLS and CDR2 YYNGEE come from the germline V gene. The CDR3 sequence is 14 residues long. Unmatched junction bases numbered 3, after V lost 0 bases and J lost 4 bases. On this clone: What it recognizes is unknown. The same CDR3 can be traced to other DNA sequences in this sample.

13 Jbeta primers and 60 Vbeta primers were used for the PCR. Original analysis: Unique TCR beta chains numbered roughly 80 million in a later analysis, with roughly 11 million shared. Some clones are missing from TCRdb's copy, which holds only in-frame ones; the method was immunoSEQ multiplex PCR. V, J and clone size are taken as reported in that table, and D and trimming were inferred from the DNA itself. This sample carries about 160,000 clones, roughly 77% of them seen once, and the ten largest clones take 2% to 2.5%. Sequencing was done on a sample of PBMCs. This sequence joins TRBV9 and TRBJ2-7; 8 bases match TRBD1. The TCR was taken from a man in his fifties or sixties in good health and CMV-seropositive. The CDR3 loop reads CASSVGQGRYEQYF. The CDR3 nucleotides read TGTGCCAGCAGCGTAGGACAGGGGAGGTACGAGCAGTACTTC.